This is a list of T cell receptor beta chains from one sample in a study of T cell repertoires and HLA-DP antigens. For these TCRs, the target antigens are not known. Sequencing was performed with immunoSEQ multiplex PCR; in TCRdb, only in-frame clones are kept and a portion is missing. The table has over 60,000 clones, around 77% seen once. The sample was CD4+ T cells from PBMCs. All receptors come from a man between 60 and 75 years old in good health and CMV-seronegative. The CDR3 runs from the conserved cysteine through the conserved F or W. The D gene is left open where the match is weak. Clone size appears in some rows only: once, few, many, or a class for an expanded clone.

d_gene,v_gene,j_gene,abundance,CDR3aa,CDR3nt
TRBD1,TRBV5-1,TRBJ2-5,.,CASRDNRGQETQYF,TGCGCCAGCAGAGACAACAGGGGGCAAGAGACCCAGTACTTC
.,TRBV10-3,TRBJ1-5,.,CAISEGQPIYSNQPQHF,TGTGCCATCAGTGAGGGTCAGCCGATCTATAGCAATCAGCCCCAGCATTTT
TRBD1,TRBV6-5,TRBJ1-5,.,CASSSSQGGDQPQHF,TGTGCCAGCAGTTCGTCCCAGGGGGGGGATCAGCCCCAGCATTTT
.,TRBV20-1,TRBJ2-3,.,CSAKIADTQYF,TGCAGTGCTAAAATCGCAGATACGCAGTATTTT
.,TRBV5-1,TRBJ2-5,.,CASSWRSTAQETQYF,TGCGCCAGCAGCTGGCGCTCTACGGCACAAGAGACCCAGTACTTC
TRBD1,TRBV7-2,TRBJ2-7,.,CASSVDRVGEQYF,TGTGCCAGCAGCGTGGACAGGGTCGGCGAGCAGTACTTC
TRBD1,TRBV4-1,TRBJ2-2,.,CASSRGQGSTGELFF,TGCGCCAGCAGCCGAGGACAGGGTAGCACCGGGGAGCTGTTTTTT
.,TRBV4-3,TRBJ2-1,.,CASSQESSRAYNEQFF,TGCGCCAGCAGCCAAGAAAGCAGCCGGGCCTACAATGAGCAGTTCTTC
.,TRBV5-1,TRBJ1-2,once,CASRSDGIVHGYTF,TGCGCCAGCAGATCGGACGGCATTGTCCATGGCTACACCTTC
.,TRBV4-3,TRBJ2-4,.,CASSQDTGGGFQYF,TGCGCCAGCAGCCAGGACACCGGAGGGGGGTTTCAGTACTTC
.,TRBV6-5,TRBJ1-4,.,CASSSGRGGEKLFF,TGTGCCAGCAGTTCCGGCCGCGGAGGGGAAAAACTGTTTTTT
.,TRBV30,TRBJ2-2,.,CACPSGSLNTGELFF,TGTGCCTGTCCCTCGGGCAGTTTGAACACCGGGGAGCTGTTTTTT
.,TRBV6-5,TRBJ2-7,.,CASSYLPQGGYEQYF,TGTGCCAGCAGTTACCTCCCGCAGGGGGGCTACGAGCAGTACTTC
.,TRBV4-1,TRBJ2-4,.,CASSRLPLAEGGNIQYF,TGCGCCAGCAGCCGCCTACCACTAGCTGAGGGAGGAAACATTCAGTACTTC
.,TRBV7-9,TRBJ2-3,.,CASSLSGEADTQYF,TGTGCCAGCAGCCTCTCGGGAGAAGCAGATACGCAGTATTTT
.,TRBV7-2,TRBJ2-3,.,CASSLAGADTQYF,TGTGCCAGCAGCTTAGCTGGCGCAGATACGCAGTATTTT
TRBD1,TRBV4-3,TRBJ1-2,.,CASSQDTGVGNYGYTF,TGCGCCAGCAGCCAGGATACAGGGGTGGGTAACTATGGCTACACCTTC
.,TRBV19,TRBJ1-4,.,CASSSTELNEKLFF,TGTGCCAGTAGTTCGACGGAGCTTAATGAAAAACTGTTTTTT
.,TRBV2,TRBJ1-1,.,CASSVKAWNTEAFF,TGTGCCAGCAGTGTTAAGGCGTGGAACACTGAAGCTTTCTTT
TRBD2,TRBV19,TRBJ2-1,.,CASSFSGGPGEQFF,TGTGCCAGTAGTTTTAGCGGGGGGCCCGGGGAGCAGTTCTTC
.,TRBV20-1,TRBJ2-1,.,CSARRNEQFF,TGCAGTGCTAGGAGGAATGAGCAGTTCTTC
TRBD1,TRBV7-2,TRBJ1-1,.,CASSLVSRGATEAFF,TGTGCCAGCAGCTTAGTCTCCAGGGGGGCGACTGAAGCTTTCTTT
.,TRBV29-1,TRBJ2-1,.,CSVEGPSNSYNEQFF,TGCAGCGTTGAAGGCCCCTCAAACTCCTACAATGAGCAGTTCTTC
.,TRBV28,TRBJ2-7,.,CASSLGLYEQYF,TGTGCCAGCAGTTTAGGTCTTTACGAGCAGTACTTC
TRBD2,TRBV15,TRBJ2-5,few,CATSRAPAGASQETQYF,TGTGCCACCAGCAGAGCACCAGCGGGGGCCTCCCAAGAGACCCAGTACTTC
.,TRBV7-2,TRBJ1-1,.,CASSLNGGMNTEAFF,TGTGCCAGCAGCTTAAACGGGGGAATGAACACTGAAGCTTTCTTT
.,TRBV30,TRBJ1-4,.,CASSGLRYEKLFF,TGTGCCTCCTCGGGACTTCGGTATGAAAAACTGTTTTTT
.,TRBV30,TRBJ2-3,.,CAWSVLGPSTDTQYF,TGTGCCTGGAGTGTACTAGGACCTAGCACAGATACGCAGTATTTT
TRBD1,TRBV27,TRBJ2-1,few,CASSLNRGKEQFF,TGTGCCAGCAGTTTAAACAGGGGCAAGGAGCAGTTCTTC
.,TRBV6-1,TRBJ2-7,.,CASSESRVGEQYF,TGTGCCAGCAGTGAATCCAGGGTTGGAGAGCAGTACTTC
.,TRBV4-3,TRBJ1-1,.,CASSQDSRGWGEAFF,TGCGCCAGCAGCCAAGATAGCCGAGGGTGGGGTGAAGCTTTCTTT
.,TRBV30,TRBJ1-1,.,CAFSPDSLGTEAFF,TGTGCCTTCTCCCCGGACAGTCTCGGCACTGAAGCTTTCTTT
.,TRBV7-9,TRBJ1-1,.,CASSLSREGEAFF,TGTGCCAGCAGCTTATCAAGAGAAGGGGAAGCTTTCTTT
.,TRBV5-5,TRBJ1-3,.,CASSLAAGNSGNTIYF,TGTGCCAGCAGCTTGGCTGCGGGAAACTCTGGAAACACCATATATTTT
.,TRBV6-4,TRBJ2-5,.,CASSDSRGRLLGTQYF,TGTGCCAGCAGTGACTCGAGGGGACGACTCCTTGGGACCCAGTACTTC
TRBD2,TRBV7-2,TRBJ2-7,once,CASSSGTSGVEQYF,TGTGCCAGCAGCTCCGGGACTAGCGGGGTCGAGCAGTACTTC
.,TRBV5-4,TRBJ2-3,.,CASSPPGYTDTQYF,TGTGCCAGCAGCCCTCCGGGGTATACAGATACGCAGTATTTT
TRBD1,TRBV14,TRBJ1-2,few,CASSQLQGAGDYGYTF,TGTGCCAGCAGCCAATTACAGGGGGCAGGGGACTATGGCTACACCTTC
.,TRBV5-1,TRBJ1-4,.,CASSSPTDDEKLFF,TGCGCCAGCAGCTCGCCGACAGACGATGAAAAACTGTTTTTT
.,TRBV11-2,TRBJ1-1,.,CASSLGTRTEAFF,TGTGCCAGCAGCTTAGGGACACGCACTGAAGCTTTCTTT
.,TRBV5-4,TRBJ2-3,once,CASRGRDTDTQYF,TGTGCCAGCAGGGGCAGGGACACAGATACGCAGTATTTT
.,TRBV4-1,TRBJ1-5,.,CASSQGPDQPQHF,TGCGCCAGCAGCCAGGGACCGGATCAGCCCCAGCATTTT
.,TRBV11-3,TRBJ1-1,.,CASSFVGTGEAFF,TGTGCCAGCAGCTTTGTGGGGACTGGAGAAGCTTTCTTT
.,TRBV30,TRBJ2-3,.,CALGVPSTDTQYF,TGTGCCCTTGGAGTGCCTAGCACAGATACGCAGTATTTT
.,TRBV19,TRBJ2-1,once,CASSIPQRYNEQFF,TGTGCCAGTAGTATCCCCCAACGGTACAATGAGCAGTTCTTC
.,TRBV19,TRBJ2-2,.,CASTRGQGELFF,TGTGCCAGCACCCGGGGCCAGGGGGAGCTGTTTTTT
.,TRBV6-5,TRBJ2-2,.,CASSLMERAGELFF,TGTGCCAGCAGTTTAATGGAGCGGGCCGGGGAGCTGTTTTTT